A selection of T cell receptor beta chains follows, all from one sample in a study of Graves' ophthalmopathy and Graves' hyperthyroidism. MiXCR was run by TCRdb on the multiplex PCR reads, yielding one entry per CDR3 protein. The data contain about 740,000 distinct CDR3 sequences, around 40% of them singletons. The sequencing input was peripheral blood. The receptors here all came from an adult man with Graves' ophthalmopathy. The CDR3 runs from the conserved cysteine through the conserved F or W. A D gene is named only where the DNA matches it firmly. Clone size appears in some rows only: once, few, many, or a class for an expanded clone.

j_gene: TRBJ1-6
d_gene: -
v_gene: TRBV25-1
abundance: -
CDR3nt: TGTGCCAGCAGTGAGATGGGGGGCTCACCCCTCCACTTT
CDR3aa: CASSEMGGSPLHF

j_gene: TRBJ1-2
d_gene: TRBD1
v_gene: TRBV3-1
abundance: -
CDR3nt: TGTGCCAGCAGCCTGTACAGGGGGGTAGGCTACACCTTC
CDR3aa: CASSLYRGVGYTF

j_gene: TRBJ1-1
d_gene: TRBD1
v_gene: TRBV10-2
abundance: many
CDR3nt: TGCGCCAGCGGAGACAGGGTCACTGAAGCTTTCTTT
CDR3aa: CASGDRVTEAFF

j_gene: TRBJ1-2
d_gene: TRBD1
v_gene: TRBV5-8
abundance: once
CDR3nt: TGTGCCAGCAGCCCGGGGACAGGGCCCGCGCACGGCTACACCTTC
CDR3aa: CASSPGTGPAHGYTF

j_gene: TRBJ2-7
d_gene: -
v_gene: TRBV10-3
abundance: -
CDR3nt: TGTGCCATCGGTTTGAGGGACTCCGGCTCCTACGAGCAGTACTTC
CDR3aa: CAIGLRDSGSYEQYF

j_gene: TRBJ1-5
d_gene: -
v_gene: TRBV24-1
abundance: few
CDR3nt: TGTGCCAGCAGTTACGTTCGGGTTGGCCAGCCCCAGCATTTT
CDR3aa: CASSYVRVGQPQHF

j_gene: TRBJ1-5
d_gene: -
v_gene: TRBV25-1
abundance: -
CDR3nt: TGTGCCAGCAGTGCGCATGGCAATTCGCCCCACCATTTT
CDR3aa: CASSAHGNSPHHF

j_gene: TRBJ2-2
d_gene: -
v_gene: TRBV9
abundance: -
CDR3nt: TGTGCCAGCAGCCGTCGGGTAGAGGAAATTTGGACCGGGGAGCTGTTTTTT
CDR3aa: CASSRRVEEIWTGELFF

j_gene: TRBJ2-5
d_gene: TRBD1
v_gene: TRBV13
abundance: -
CDR3nt: TGTGCCAGCAGCTTAGGAAGCCGGGACAGGGAGACCCAGTACTTC
CDR3aa: CASSLGSRDRETQYF

j_gene: TRBJ2-7
d_gene: TRBD1
v_gene: TRBV19
abundance: -
CDR3nt: TGTGCCAGTAGTAACACCGGGACAGCGGACCACGAGCAGTACTTC
CDR3aa: CASSNTGTADHEQYF

j_gene: TRBJ2-7
d_gene: -
v_gene: TRBV5-6
abundance: -
CDR3nt: TGTGCCAGCAGCTCGGGGGCCACGAGGGTCTCCTACGAGCAGTACTTC
CDR3aa: CASSSGATRVSYEQYF

j_gene: TRBJ1-2
d_gene: TRBD1
v_gene: TRBV25-1
abundance: few
CDR3nt: TGTGCCAGCAGTTACGGGACAGGGGGTGATGGCTACACCTTC
CDR3aa: CASSYGTGGDGYTF

j_gene: TRBJ1-6
d_gene: TRBD1
v_gene: TRBV5-8
abundance: -
CDR3nt: TGTGCCAGCAGCAGGGACAGGGGGCCGACACCCCTCCACTTT
CDR3aa: CASSRDRGPTPLHF

j_gene: TRBJ1-3
d_gene: -
v_gene: TRBV20-1
abundance: few
CDR3nt: TGCAGTGCTAGAGCTGACACCCGCTCTGGAAACACCATATATTTT
CDR3aa: CSARADTRSGNTIYF

j_gene: TRBJ2-7
d_gene: -
v_gene: TRBV7-9
abundance: -
CDR3nt: TGTGCCTGGAGTCTCCAGGGACTCGAGCAGTACTTC
CDR3aa: CAWSLQGLEQYF

j_gene: TRBJ1-1
d_gene: -
v_gene: TRBV29-1
abundance: many
CDR3nt: TGCAGCGTTGAAGATGCTATAGGGTGGAACACTGAAGCTTTCTTT
CDR3aa: CSVEDAIGWNTEAFF

j_gene: TRBJ1-5
d_gene: -
v_gene: TRBV6-5
abundance: -
CDR3nt: TGTGCCAGCAGTTACTCGGCCACCCCTAATAGCAATCAGCCCCAGCATTTT
CDR3aa: CASSYSATPNSNQPQHF

j_gene: TRBJ2-5
d_gene: TRBD2
v_gene: TRBV6-1
abundance: -
CDR3nt: TGTGCCAGCACCCTACTAGCGCGGGAGACCCAGTACTTC
CDR3aa: CASTLLARETQYF

j_gene: TRBJ1-1
d_gene: -
v_gene: TRBV29-1
abundance: many
CDR3nt: TGCAGCGTCGCTACCAAAAACACTGAAGCTTTCTTT
CDR3aa: CSVATKNTEAFF

j_gene: TRBJ2-7
d_gene: -
v_gene: TRBV15
abundance: many
CDR3nt: TGTGCCACCAGCAGAGATCGAAGTCGGTCCTACGAGCAGTACTTC
CDR3aa: CATSRDRSRSYEQYF